Listed here are 21 T cell receptor beta chains from one sample, sequenced in a study of beta chain features in type 1 diabetes (dated by TCRdb to between 2017 and 2018). The library was produced with the immunoSEQ multiplex PCR assay. All of the isolated RNA was reverse transcribed with the High Capacity cDNA Reverse Transcription Kit, so expressed TCRB transcripts were sequenced. As stored in TCRdb, this immuneACCESS dataset retains in-frame rearrangements with V and J assigned. A fraction of the clones does not appear; measured against another copy, unresolved V genes explain less than half of the discrepancy, and the remainder lacks a known reason. In this sample the table shows tens of thousands of clones, about 65% of which occur a single time. Of the sample, 2% to 2.5% is held by the ten largest clones. Sequenced input: Tregs from blood. The cell subset or site label, read with the paper, signifies: regulatory CD4+ T cells. These receptors were taken from a woman aged 30 to 39 in good health.

V usage is TRBV19 and J usage is TRBJ2-3; 12 positions agree with TRBD1. V lost 3 bases, J lost 4 bases, and 8 bases stayed unmatched. Germline V CDR1 and CDR2: LNHDA, SQIVND (reference sequence). The CDR3 sequence is 17 residues long. CDR3 sequence: CASSIQFGTGGADTQYF. CDR3 in DNA: TGTGCCAGTAGTATTCAGTTCGGGACAGGGGGCGCAGATACGCAGTATTTT.

J is TRBJ2-7 and V is TRBV19; the match to TRBD1 covers 12 bases. The CDR3 sequence is 17 residues long. CDR1 is LNHDA, CDR2 SQIVND, per germline (reference sequence). The junction had 9 bases not matched to a gene; V was cut back by 1 base and J by 5 bases. The CDR3, as DNA: TGTGCCAGTAGTATAGCCCTGGGACAGGGGGCGACTCACGAGCAGTACTTC. It encodes CASSIALGQGATHEQYF.

This chain links TRBV25-1 with TRBJ2-3; possible D gene TRBD2, 6 bases. Germline-derived CDR1 and CDR2 are MGHDK and SYGVNS. V dropped 1 base and J dropped 0 bases, with 11 bases sitting between them. The CDR3 extends over 16 amino acids. CDR3 residues: CASSEFGGGSTDTQYF. CDR3 coding DNA: TGTGCCAGCAGTGAATTTGGCGGAGGGAGCACAGATACGCAGTATTTT.

This clone was observed once. V and J are TRBV29-1 and TRBJ2-3, with a tentative D call TRBD2 (7 bases). Per germline, CDR1 SQVTM and CDR2 ANQGSEA. With 4 bases removed from V and 1 base from J, the gap between germline ends came to 18 bases. The CDR3 has 16 residues. Here the CDR3 reads CSVGGGTFGGTDTQYF. For the CDR3, the DNA is TGCAGCGTTGGGGGGGGGACATTCGGAGGCACAGATACGCAGTATTTT.

This chain links TRBV4-3 with TRBJ1-2, with D possibly matching TRBD1 (6 bases). V was trimmed by 0 bases and J by 2 bases, leaving 13 bases between them. CDR1 LGHNA and CDR2 YSLEER come from the germline V gene. The CDR3 has 16 residues. This chain's CDR3 is CASSQDLRQANYGYTF. The CDR3 DNA sequence: TGCGCCAGCAGCCAAGATCTCCGACAGGCGAACTATGGCTACACCTTC.

This clone was seen only a few times. V and J are TRBV7-2 and TRBJ2-5; D perhaps matches TRBD2 (5 bases). CDR3 size: 11 residues. Germline V gene lookup returns CDR1 SGHTA and CDR2 FQGNSA. V lost 4 bases to trimming and J lost 5 bases, with 5 bases between them. Here the CDR3 DNA reads TGTGCCAGCAGCTGGACTGAGACCCAGTACTTC. Its translation: CASSWTETQYF.

The chain uses TRBV9 and TRBJ1-1, with TRBD1 as a possible D gene (5 bases). V lost 2 bases and J 5 bases, leaving 10 bases between the germline ends. The CDR3 extends over 13 amino acids. Germline-derived CDR1 and CDR2 are SGDLS and YYNGEE. The CDR3, as DNA: TGTGCCAGCAGCGTGGGGCGTCGGACTGAAGCTTTCTTT. This gives the protein CASSVGRRTEAFF.

V usage is TRBV14 and J usage is TRBJ2-3, with 10 bases lining up with TRBD2. There are 16 residues in the CDR3. With V trimmed by 4 bases and J by 4 bases, 8 bases remained unmatched. Germline CDR1 is SGHDN and CDR2 is FVKESK. The DNA for the CDR3 is TGTGCCAGCAGCCCCCCTAGCGGGAGTTTTCCAGATACGCAGTATTTT. Its protein product is CASSPPSGSFPDTQYF.

This sequence joins TRBV5-4 and TRBJ2-5, with 7 bases identical to TRBD1. The CDR3 extends over 15 amino acids. The V segment lost 4 bases and the J segment 4 bases; nucleotides outside the gene matches: 10. Germline V lookup: CDR1 SGHNT, CDR2 YYREEE (reference sequence). CDR3 residues: CASSPKRGTAETQYF. Written as DNA, the CDR3 is TGTGCCAGCAGCCCCAAGAGAGGGACAGCAGAGACCCAGTACTTC.

This clone showed up just a few times. V and J are TRBV19 and TRBJ2-1; a weak D match, TRBD1 (6 bases). Trimming took 4 bases from V and 5 from J, leaving 15 bases between them. Germline CDR1 reads LNHDA; CDR2 reads SQIVND (reference sequence). The CDR3 is 15 amino acids. The CDR3 spells CASSNRDTYNNEQFF. The CDR3 DNA follows: TGTGCCAGTAGTAACCGGGACACCTACAACAATGAGCAGTTCTTC.

This clone was seen a few times. The genes are TRBV4-3 and TRBJ2-1, with 11 bases fitting TRBD2. CDR1 LGHNA and CDR2 YSLEER come from the germline V gene. The CDR3 contains 17 residues. The V and J ends lost 1 base and 7 bases, in that order; junction bases with no gene match: 9. The CDR3 sequence: CASSQVGVAGGWNEQFF. The DNA of the CDR3 is TGCGCCAGCAGCCAAGTGGGAGTAGCGGGAGGGTGGAATGAGCAGTTCTTC.

The rearrangement joins TRBV19 to TRBJ1-2; TRBD1 matches at 8 bases. This CDR3 spans 16 amino acids. The germline V gene encodes CDR1 LNHDA and CDR2 SQIVND (reference sequence). DNA for the CDR3: TGTGCAACGGCAACGGGGACAGGAGCCCTTGCCTATGGCTACACCTTC. This encodes CATATGTGALAYGYTF.

This clone was detected once. The CDR3 sequence: CASSSGQEVYEQYF. In nucleotides, the CDR3 is TGCGCCAGCAGCTCGGGACAGGAGGTCTACGAGCAGTACTTC. This sequence joins TRBV5-1 and TRBJ2-7, with 8 bases that match TRBD1. With 3 bases clipped from V and 3 bases from J, the junction kept 5 bases outside the gene matches. The CDR3 is 14 residues long. Germline V CDR1 and CDR2: SGHRS, YFSETQ.

The CDR3 region is CATSTYRDNYNEQFF. CDR3 coding DNA: TGTGCCACCAGCACTTACCGGGACAACTACAATGAGCAGTTCTTC. The chain combines TRBV15 with TRBJ2-1; D perhaps matches TRBD1 (6 bases). V was cut by 4 bases and J by 3 bases, with 13 bases left in between. The CDR3 consists of 15 residues. The V gene's germline CDR1 is LNHNV and CDR2 YYDKDF (reference sequence). Together with reference TRBV15 and TRBJ2-1, the CDR3 gives the full variable domain: DAMVIQNPRYQVTQFGKPVTLSCSQTLNHNVMYWYQQKSSQAPKLLFHYYDKDFNNEADTPDNFQSRRPNTSFCFLDIRSPGLGDTAMYLCATSTYRDNYNEQFFGPGTRLTVL.

This sequence joins TRBV15 and TRBJ2-3; possible D gene TRBD1, 6 bases. V lost 8 bases to trimming and J lost 3 bases, with 24 bases between them. The CDR3 has 17 amino acids. The germline V gene has CDR1 LNHNV and CDR2 YYDKDF (reference sequence). The CDR3 nucleotides read TGTGCCACCTGTGGGGGACCGCAGGGGTTATTAACAGATACGCAGTATTTT. Translating it yields CATCGGPQGLLTDTQYF.

The J gene is TRBJ1-1, the V gene TRBV19; no firm D call. This CDR3 comprises 16 residues. Trimming left V 1 base short and J 3 bases short, with 15 bases between. Germline CDR1 LNHDA, CDR2 SQIVND (reference sequence). CDR3 nucleotides: TGTGCCAGTAGTATAGGAAGACGCAAGGAGGACACTGAAGCTTTCTTT. Its protein product is CASSIGRRKEDTEAFF.

In DNA, the CDR3 is TGCGCCAGCAGCTGGGGCGGGAGACATGAGACCCAGTACTTC. It yields the protein CASSWGGRHETQYF. The V and J genes are TRBV5-1 and TRBJ2-5, with 7 bases that match TRBD2. V was clipped by 3 bases and J by 5 bases; unmatched bases: 7. CDR3 length: 14 amino acids. Germline loops: CDR1 SGHRS, CDR2 YFSETQ.

The chain recombines TRBV19 with TRBJ2-5, with D possibly matching TRBD2 (6 bases). The CDR3 totals 13 residues. The V end was cut by 1 base, the J end by 4 bases, with 7 bases between. Per germline, CDR1 LNHDA and CDR2 SQIVND (reference sequence). The CDR3 region has the DNA TGTGCCAGTAGTATAGGGCGGGGAGAGACCCAGTACTTC. This encodes CASSIGRGETQYF.

The chain is built from TRBV28 and TRBJ2-6; 7 bases are a match to TRBD1. V lost 3 bases to trimming and J lost 4 bases; unmatched junction nucleotides: 3. Germline V gene lookup returns CDR1 MDHEN and CDR2 SYDVKM. The CDR3 is 15 amino acids. CDR3 amino acids: CASSFLGGGANVLTF. DNA for the CDR3: TGTGCCAGCAGTTTTCTAGGGGGCGGGGCCAACGTCCTGACTTTC.

The chain combines TRBV19 with TRBJ1-2; maybe TRBD1 (5 bases). The CDR3 is 15 amino acids. V lost 3 bases and J 6 bases, leaving 17 bases between the germline ends. CDR1 is LNHDA and CDR2 is SQIVND in the germline V gene (reference sequence). Here the CDR3 DNA reads TGTGCCAGTAGTATCCCGTTTTCAGGGCGCGATGGCTACACCTTC. This sequence encodes CASSIPFSGRDGYTF.

The V call is TRBV19, the J call TRBJ2-1; the D gene is possibly TRBD1 (6 bases). The CDR3 spans 13 residues. V was cut by 4 bases and J by 4 bases, with 8 bases left in between. Germline V gene lookup returns CDR1 LNHDA and CDR2 SQIVND (reference sequence). The CDR3 loop reads CASSRDRYNEQFF. In nucleotides, the CDR3 is TGTGCCAGTAGTAGAGACAGGTACAATGAGCAGTTCTTC.